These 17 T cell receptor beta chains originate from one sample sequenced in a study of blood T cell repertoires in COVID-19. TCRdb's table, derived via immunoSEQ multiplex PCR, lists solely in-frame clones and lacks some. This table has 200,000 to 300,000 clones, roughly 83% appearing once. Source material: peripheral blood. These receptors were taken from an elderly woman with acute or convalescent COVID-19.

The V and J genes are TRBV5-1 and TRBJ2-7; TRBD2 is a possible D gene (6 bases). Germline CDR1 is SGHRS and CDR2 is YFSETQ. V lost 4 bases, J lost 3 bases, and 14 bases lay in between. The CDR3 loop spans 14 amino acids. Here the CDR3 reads CASSPGLGVYEQYF. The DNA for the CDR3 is TGCGCCAGCAGCCCGGGACTGGGGGTCTACGAGCAGTACTTC.

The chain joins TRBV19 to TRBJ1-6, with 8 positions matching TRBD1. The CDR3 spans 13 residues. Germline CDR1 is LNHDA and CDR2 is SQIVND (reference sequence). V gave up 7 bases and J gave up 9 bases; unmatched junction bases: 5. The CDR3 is CASNHRGSSPLHF. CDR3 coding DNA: TGTGCCAGTAATCACAGGGGGAGTTCACCCCTCCACTTT.

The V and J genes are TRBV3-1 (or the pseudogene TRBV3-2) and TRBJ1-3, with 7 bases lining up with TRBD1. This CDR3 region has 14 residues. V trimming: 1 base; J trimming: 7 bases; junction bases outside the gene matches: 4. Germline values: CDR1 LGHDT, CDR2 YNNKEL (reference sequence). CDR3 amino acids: CASSQATGRNTIYF. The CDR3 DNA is TGTGCCAGCAGCCAAGCGACAGGGAGGAACACCATATATTTT.

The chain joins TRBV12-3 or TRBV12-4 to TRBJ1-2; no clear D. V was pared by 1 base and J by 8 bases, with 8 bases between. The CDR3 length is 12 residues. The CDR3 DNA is TGTGCCAGCAGTTTAGTGGGGAGGGGCTACACCTTC. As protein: CASSLVGRGYTF.

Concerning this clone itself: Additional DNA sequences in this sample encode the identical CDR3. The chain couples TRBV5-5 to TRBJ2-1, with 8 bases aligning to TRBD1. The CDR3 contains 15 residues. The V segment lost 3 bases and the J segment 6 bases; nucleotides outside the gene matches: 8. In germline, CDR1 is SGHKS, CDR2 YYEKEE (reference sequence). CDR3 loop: CASSSTGTGGNEQFF. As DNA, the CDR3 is TGTGCCAGCAGCTCAACCGGAACAGGGGGCAATGAGCAGTTCTTC.

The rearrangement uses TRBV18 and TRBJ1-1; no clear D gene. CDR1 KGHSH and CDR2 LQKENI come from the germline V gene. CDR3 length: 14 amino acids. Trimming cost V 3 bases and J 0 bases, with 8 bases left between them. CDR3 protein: CASSPVVVNTEAFF. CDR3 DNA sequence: TGTGCCAGCTCACCGGTAGTTGTGAACACTGAAGCTTTCTTT.

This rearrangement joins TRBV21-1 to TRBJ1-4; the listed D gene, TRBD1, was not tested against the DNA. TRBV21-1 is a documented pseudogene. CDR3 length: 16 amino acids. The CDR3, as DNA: TGTGCCAGCTGCAAATTCCACACGAAAACTAATGAAAAACTGTTTTTT. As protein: CASCKFHTKTNEKLFF.

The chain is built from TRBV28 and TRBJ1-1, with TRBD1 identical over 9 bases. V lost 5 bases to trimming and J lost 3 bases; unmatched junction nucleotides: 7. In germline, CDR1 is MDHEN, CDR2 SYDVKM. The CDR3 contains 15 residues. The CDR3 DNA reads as TGTGCCAGCAGTCCGCAGGGACAGGGAGACACTGAAGCTTTCTTT. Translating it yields CASSPQGQGDTEAFF.

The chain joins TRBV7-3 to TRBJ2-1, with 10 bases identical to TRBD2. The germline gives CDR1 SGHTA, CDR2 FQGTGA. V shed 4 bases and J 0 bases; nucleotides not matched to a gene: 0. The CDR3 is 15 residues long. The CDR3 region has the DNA TGTGCCAGCAGCTCTAGCGGGGGCTCCTACAATGAGCAGTTCTTC. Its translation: CASSSSGGSYNEQFF.

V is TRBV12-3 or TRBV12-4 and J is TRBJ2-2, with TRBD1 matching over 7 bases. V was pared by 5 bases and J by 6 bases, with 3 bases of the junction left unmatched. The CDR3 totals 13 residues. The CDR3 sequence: CASSPGGAGELFF. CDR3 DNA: TGTGCCAGCAGTCCAGGGGGTGCCGGGGAGCTGTTTTTT.

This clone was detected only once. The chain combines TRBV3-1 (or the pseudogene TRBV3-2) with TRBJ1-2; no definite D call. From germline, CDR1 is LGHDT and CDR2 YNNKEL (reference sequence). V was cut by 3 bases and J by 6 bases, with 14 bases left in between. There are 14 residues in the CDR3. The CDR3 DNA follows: TGTGCCAGCAGCCAGGATCGGCGGTTCCATGGCTACACCTTC. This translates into CASSQDRRFHGYTF.

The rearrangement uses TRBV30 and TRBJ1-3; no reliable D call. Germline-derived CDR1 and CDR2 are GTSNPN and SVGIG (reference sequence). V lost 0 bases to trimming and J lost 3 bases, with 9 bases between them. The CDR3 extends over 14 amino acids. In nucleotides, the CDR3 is TGTGCCTGGAGTGTCGGTTTTCTTGGAAACACCATATATTTT. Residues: CAWSVGFLGNTIYF.

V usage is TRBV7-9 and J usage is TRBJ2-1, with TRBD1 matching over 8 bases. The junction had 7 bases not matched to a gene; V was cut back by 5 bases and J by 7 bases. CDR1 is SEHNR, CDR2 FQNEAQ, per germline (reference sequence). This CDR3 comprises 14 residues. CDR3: CASSADREVNEQFF. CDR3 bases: TGTGCCAGCAGCGCGGACAGGGAAGTTAATGAGCAGTTCTTC.

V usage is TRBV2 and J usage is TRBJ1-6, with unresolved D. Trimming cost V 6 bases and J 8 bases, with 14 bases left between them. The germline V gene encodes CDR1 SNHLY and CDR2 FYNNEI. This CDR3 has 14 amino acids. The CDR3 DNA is TGTGCCAGCAGCGGTGAAACTACCTATTCACCCCTCCACTTT. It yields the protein CASSGETTYSPLHF.

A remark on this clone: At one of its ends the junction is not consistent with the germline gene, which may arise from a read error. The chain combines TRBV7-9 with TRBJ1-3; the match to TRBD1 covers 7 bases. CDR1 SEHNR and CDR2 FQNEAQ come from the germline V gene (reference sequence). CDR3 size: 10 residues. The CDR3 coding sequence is TGTGCCAGCAGCGCCCGAACAGGGGATTTT. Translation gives CASSARTGDF.

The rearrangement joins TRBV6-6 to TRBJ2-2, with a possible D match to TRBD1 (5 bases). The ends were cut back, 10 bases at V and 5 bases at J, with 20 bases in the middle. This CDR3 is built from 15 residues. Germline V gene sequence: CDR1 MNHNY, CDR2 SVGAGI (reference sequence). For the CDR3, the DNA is TGTGCCACCAACATGGGGCAAGCCATTACCGGGGAGCTGTTTTTT. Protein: CATNMGQAITGELFF.

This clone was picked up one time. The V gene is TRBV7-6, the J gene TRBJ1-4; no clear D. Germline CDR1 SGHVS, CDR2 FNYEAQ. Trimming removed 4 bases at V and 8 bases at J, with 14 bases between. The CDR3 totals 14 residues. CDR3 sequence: CASSYREPGEKLFF. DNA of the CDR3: TGTGCCAGCAGCTATCGCGAGCCGGGGGAAAAACTGTTTTTT.